This T cell receptor beta chain derives from a study of cytomegalovirus exposure and HLA in healthy donors. Study details: Earlier sequencing of some 170 million T cells yielded about 120 million unique TCR beta sequences. Study-level findings and limits: The authors later linked a missense DCLRE1C variant to TCR beta V- and J-gene trimming.

The V gene end was trimmed by 6 bases and the J gene end by 4 bases; junction bases not matched to a gene: 7. The CDR3 is 15 amino acids. The germline V gene encodes CDR1 SGHNT and CDR2 YENEEA. On this clone itself: Its matching antigen is unknown.

Primers: 60 Vbeta forward and 13 Jbeta reverse. Sequenced by immunoSEQ multiplex PCR; TCRdb stores in-frame clones only, minus some. Of more than 50,000 clones detected, less than 75% appear once; the ten largest clones hold roughly 22%. The sample taken for sequencing was PBMCs. The chain has TRBV11-3 and TRBJ1-5; 9 bases map to TRBD1. This sequence was found in a woman aged 50 to 65 in good health and CMV-seropositive. The CDR3 nucleotides read TGTGCCAGCAGACTCCGGGACAGGGATAATCAGCCCCAGCATTTT. Its protein is CASRLRDRDNQPQHF. Using reference TRBV11-3 and TRBJ1-5 for the parts outside the CDR3, the full variable domain is EAGVVQSPRYKIIEKKQPVAFWCNPISGHNTLYWYLQNLGQGPELLIRYENEEAVDDSQLPKDRFSAERLKGVDSTLKIQPAELGDSAVYLCASRLRDRDNQPQHFGDGTRLSIL.